This entry lists 3 T cell receptor beta chains sequenced from one sample in a study of T-cell reconstitution after alpha-beta-depleted transplantation in children. The TCRbeta library incorporated unique molecular identifiers. MiXCR, applied by TCRdb to the PCR reads, yields one record per CDR3 protein. Of about 240,000 distinct CDR3 sequences listed, approximately 12% are singletons. The material sequenced was PBMCs from the stem cell graft donor, taken from the stem cell graft. The source is a human donor who donated a stem cell graft to a child with acute lymphoblastic leukemia.

Only a few counts were recorded for this clonotype. The chain links TRBV6-5 to TRBJ2-3, with TRBD1 identical over 9 bases. In germline, CDR1 is MNHEY, CDR2 SVGAGI. The V segment lost 6 bases and the J segment 3 bases; nucleotides outside the gene matches: 19. The CDR3 totals 19 residues. As DNA, the CDR3 is TGTGCCAGCAGAAACAAGGGGGGGACAGGGATATTGGCGACAGATACGCAGTATTTT. Translation gives CASRNKGGTGILATDTQYF.

This clonotype was observed at least ten times. This sequence joins TRBV7-2 and TRBJ2-2; tentative D call: TRBD2 (7 bases). The CDR3 length is 14 residues. Germline CDR1 and CDR2: SGHTA and FQGNSA. Trimming stripped 4 bases from V and 3 bases from J, with 9 bases between. For the CDR3, the DNA is TGTGCCAGCAGCTACGGGGGGCACACCGGGGAGCTGTTTTTT. This sequence encodes CASSYGGHTGELFF.

This clonotype was observed a few times. The CDR3 spells CASSYQAAGGEKLFF. The CDR3 DNA reads TGTGCCAGCAGTTATCAGGCCGCGGGGGGTGAAAAACTGTTTTTT. This rearrangement joins TRBV6-5 to TRBJ1-4; TRBD1 might be the D (5 bases). The CDR3 is 15 residues long. CDR1 is MNHEY and CDR2 is SVGAGI in the germline V gene. V was shortened by 3 bases and J by 7 bases, with 15 bases between the two germline ends.